This T cell receptor (beta chain) was obtained from a study of tumor-infiltrating lymphocytes in localized non-small cell lung cancer. Study-wide findings and caveats: Different pieces of the same tissue were used for each assay.

Measured with immunoSEQ multiplex PCR; TCRdb has only the in-frame clones, and not every one. The data show some 5,200 clones, approximately 72% seen once. This clone is medium-sized. What it recognizes is unknown. Germline values: CDR1 SEHNR, CDR2 FQNEAQ (reference sequence). V was clipped by 1 base and J by 0 bases, with 10 bases between them. The CDR3 runs 15 residues. The receptor comes from a human donor with non-small cell lung cancer. The chain combines TRBV7-9 with TRBJ2-7, with D perhaps TRBD2 (5 bases). The sequencing sample was made of uninvolved lung tissue not adjacent to the tumor. The CDR3 nucleotides are TGTGCCAGCAGCTTAGTGAGCGGCCGCTCCTACGAGCAGTACTTC. This encodes CASSLVSGRSYEQYF.